The source of this T cell receptor beta chain is a study of CD4 T cells in relation to SARS-CoV-2 and coronaviruses (dated by TCRdb to the early 2020s). As for the study more broadly: In the ViraFEST assay, PBMCs were cultured with antigen for 9 to 10 days, after which TCR beta CDR3s were sequenced to identify clonal expansions specific to the antigen. An HIV-1 Nef peptide pool or a culture without peptide was used as the negative reference condition. Patient-derived lymphoblastoid cell lines were used to map the HLA restriction of shared crossreactive spike epitopes. At the level of individual TCR clonotypes, the study measured memory CD4+ T cell crossreactivity between SARS-CoV-2 spike protein and common cold coronavirus spike proteins. The Adaptive Biotechnologies TCR-sequencing kit was used to sequence samples from a few pre-COVID donors and the naive versus memory experiments, whereas other data were Illumina-based. Expansion assays from other donors in the study were sequenced with a different, Illumina-based TCR-beta assay.

A remark on this clone: Its target antigen remains unknown. No base-level quality is on record; no much larger clone is a single base apart.

Library preparation was by the immunoSEQ multiplex PCR assay. In the source study's methods: During preprocessing, nonproductive sequences were removed, along with CDR3s that did not begin with C, did not end with F or W, or were shorter than 7 amino acids. The MANAFEST web app identified antigen-specific clonotypes based on expansion compared with the reference and other culture wells. A clone was considered positive if the clone showed significant expansion compared with the reference culture in 2 of 3 replicate wells at an FDR below 0.05. A further requirement for positive clones was significant expansion compared with all other tandem wells, along with an odds ratio above 5. After three terminal residues were trimmed from each end, CDR3 homology was quantified as pairwise Levenshtein distance using the stringdist R package. The immuneACCESS repertoire file appears here via TCRdb, limited to in-frame rearrangements. These files lack a portion of the clones; in checked studies, under half of the deficit traces to unresolved V genes, and the cause of the others is not known. V and J calls and clone size are given by that table; D and trimming were obtained from the DNA. A total of around 24,000 clones appear in this sample, about 75% of them only once. 9.5% to 15% of the sample comes from the top ten.

CD4+ T cells from unexposed donors were collected before the COVID-19 pandemic (2011-2018). After around ten days of culture, CD4+ T cells were isolated with the EasySep CD4+ T cell isolation kit. As cell number allowed, CD4+ T cells from unexposed donors were tested for reactivity to SARS-CoV-2 S and N and to four common cold coronavirus spike pools. Each well held about 2 million PBMCs cultured in IMDM containing about 5% human AB serum and approximately 9 IU/ml IL-2. Half of the culture medium was replaced with fresh IL-2-containing medium on days 3 and 7. In general, triplicate replicate wells were used for every peptide culture condition. The leukapheresis product for the unexposed donors was obtained through commercial purchase. Ficoll-Paque PLUS gradient centrifugation was used to isolate PBMCs from leukapheresis product or whole blood. PBMCs were either used fresh in the expansion assay or cryopreserved at -140 degrees C. The QIAamp Micro DNA Kit was used to extract genomic DNA from the CD4+ T cells.

Results and caveats for the whole study, not just this receptor: Since the crossreactivity analysis centred on spike protein, crossreactivity against other viral proteins was not assessed. No donor contributed both pre-pandemic and post-infection samples, which limited tracing the source of pre-existing responses. Small numbers of patients and of tested TCRs were a limitation of the study. Significantly weaker SARS-CoV-2-driven expansion was shown by crossreactive clones than by monoreactive clones, consistent with antigenic imprinting. Roughly 70% of donors had memory CD4+ clonotypes that crossrecognized SARS-CoV-2 and at least one common cold coronavirus spike.

The receptor was isolated from a human donor in good health. Sequenced: CD4+ T cells from PBMCs, cultured in vitro.

The CDR3 in this case is CASSPMVLRSYNEQFF. The DNA sequence is TGTGCCAGCAGTCCTATGGTCTTGCGCTCCTACAATGAGCAGTTCTTC. In this chain, TRBV2 is recombined with TRBJ2-1, with the D gene uncertain. V drops 5 bases and J drops 0 bases, leaving 14 bases in between. The CDR3 numbers 16 residues from cysteine through phenylalanine. Only CDR3 DNA is held: 48 bases, read in frame from base 1. The germline V gene supplies CDR1 SNHLY and CDR2 FYNNEI.